The 3 T cell receptor beta chains in this list originate from one sample, sequenced in a study of shared clonotypes between healthy human individuals. The table came from immunoSEQ multiplex PCR; TCRdb's copy has only in-frame clones and leaves some out. The data hold 1.6 million or so clones, with about 96% observed a single time. The sequenced material came from naive CD4+ T cells sorted from blood. Subset of the sample: CD45RA+ positively selected. These receptor sequences come from a man aged 25 to 45 in good health.

V usage is TRBV19 and J usage is TRBJ2-1; no definite D call. The CDR3 has 15 residues. Germline CDR1 reads LNHDA; CDR2 reads SQIVND (reference sequence). V gave up 6 bases and J gave up 0 bases, with 12 bases separating them. The CDR3 sequence is CASSRNARSYNEQFF. For the CDR3, the DNA is TGTGCCAGTAGCAGGAACGCTCGCTCCTACAATGAGCAGTTCTTC.

This rearrangement joins TRBV6-1 to TRBJ2-4; the D is unclear. Germline V lookup: CDR1 MNHNS, CDR2 SASEGT. This CDR3 comprises 13 residues. Trimming cost V 4 bases and J 6 bases, with 10 bases left between them. The CDR3 nucleotides are TGTGCCAGCAGTGTTGATGGTCGAAACATTCAGTACTTC. It translates to CASSVDGRNIQYF.

V gene TRBV4-1 combines with J gene TRBJ1-4; possibly TRBD1 for D (6 bases). The CDR3 consists of 17 residues. Germline V gene lookup returns CDR1 MGHRA and CDR2 YSYEKL. V lost 4 bases, J lost 7 bases, and 22 bases lay in between. CDR3 nucleotides: TGCGCCAGCAGCCCGGGGGCCGCACAGGGCTGGCGTGAAAAACTGTTTTTT. Its protein is CASSPGAAQGWREKLFF.